This TCR beta chain was documented in a study of blood T cell repertoires in COVID-19. The V gene's germline CDR1 is MNHEY and CDR2 SVGEGT. CDR3 length equals 12 residues. Assay used: immunoSEQ multiplex PCR; TCRdb lists only in-frame clones, some missing. Among approximately 200,000 clones listed, less than 85% were seen once. Comment on this clone: The germline gene is not matched at one end of the junction; a read error may be the cause.

This clonotype was obtained from a man in his fifties or sixties who had recovered from COVID-19. This chain links TRBV6-2 or TRBV6-3 with TRBJ2-7, with 7 nucleotides matching TRBD2. Sequenced material: PBMCs or T cells enriched from blood (not recorded which). CDR3 in DNA: TGTGCCAGCAGTTTTGTCGCGGGGGTCTTCCACTTC. Translated: CASSFVAGVFHF.